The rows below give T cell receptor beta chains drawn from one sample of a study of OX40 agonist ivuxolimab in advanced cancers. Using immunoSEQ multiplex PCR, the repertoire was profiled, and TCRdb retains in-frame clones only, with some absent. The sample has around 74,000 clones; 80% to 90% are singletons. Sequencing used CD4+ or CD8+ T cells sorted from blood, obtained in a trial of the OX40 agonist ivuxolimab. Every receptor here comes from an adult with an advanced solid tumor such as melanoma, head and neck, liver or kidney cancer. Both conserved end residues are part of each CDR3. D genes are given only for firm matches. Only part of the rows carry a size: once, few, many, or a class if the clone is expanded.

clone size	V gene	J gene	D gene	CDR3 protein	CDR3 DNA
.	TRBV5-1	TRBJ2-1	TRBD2	CASSSAGGTNEQFF	TGCGCCAGCAGCTCCGCGGGAGGGACGAATGAGCAGTTCTTC
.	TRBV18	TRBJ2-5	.	CASSWNSPVQETQYF	TGTGCCAGCTCCTGGAATTCGCCCGTGCAAGAGACCCAGTACTTC
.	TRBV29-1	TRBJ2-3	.	CSAPKIWPTDTQYF	TGCAGCGCTCCTAAGATTTGGCCCACAGATACGCAGTATTTT
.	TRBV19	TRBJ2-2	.	CASSGDRHRDSGELFF	TGTGCCAGTAGTGGAGACAGGCACCGGGATTCCGGGGAGCTGTTTTTT
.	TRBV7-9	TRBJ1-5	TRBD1	CASSSGQGNNQPQHF	TGTGCCAGCAGTTCTGGACAGGGCAACAATCAGCCCCAGCATTTT
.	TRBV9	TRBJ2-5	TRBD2	CASSGSGRRETQYF	TGTGCCAGCAGCGGTAGCGGGAGGAGAGAGACCCAGTACTTC
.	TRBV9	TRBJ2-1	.	CASSPRLLGGRQFF	TGTGCCAGCAGCCCCCGCCTCCTGGGGGGCCGGCAGTTCTTC
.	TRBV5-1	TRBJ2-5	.	CASSPGQPKETQYF	TGCGCCAGCAGCCCCGGACAGCCCAAAGAGACCCAGTACTTC
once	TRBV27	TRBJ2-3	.	CASSLERGGNTQYF	TGTGCCAGCAGTTTAGAGAGGGGAGGTAATACGCAGTATTTT
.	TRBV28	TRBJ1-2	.	CASSQNPRGRVGYGYTF	TGTGCCAGCAGTCAAAACCCCCGTGGGAGGGTAGGCTATGGCTACACCTTC
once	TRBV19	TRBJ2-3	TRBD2	CASSIVSGGPTDTQYF	TGTGCCAGTAGTATAGTGTCGGGAGGGCCAACAGATACGCAGTATTTT
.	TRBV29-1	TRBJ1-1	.	CSVEGSGARGEAFF	TGCAGCGTTGAAGGTTCCGGGGCCCGAGGTGAAGCTTTCTTT
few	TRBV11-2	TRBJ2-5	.	CASSPRGLETQYF	TGTGCCAGCAGCCCAAGGGGGTTAGAGACCCAGTACTTC
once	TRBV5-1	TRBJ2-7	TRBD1	CASSASGTGGREQYF	TGCGCCAGCAGCGCGTCCGGGACAGGGGGCCGGGAGCAGTACTTC
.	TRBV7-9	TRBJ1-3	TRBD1	CASSQETGGDTIYF	TGTGCCAGCAGCCAAGAAACAGGGGGCGACACCATATATTTT
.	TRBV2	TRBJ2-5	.	CASNPTQGETQYF	TGTGCCAGCAATCCTACCCAGGGGGAGACCCAGTACTTC
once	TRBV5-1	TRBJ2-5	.	CASSSPKIDSAGYF	TGCGCCAGCAGCTCACCAAAAATAGACAGCGCTGGGTACTTC
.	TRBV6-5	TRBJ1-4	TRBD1	CASRETGGHEKLFF	TGTGCCAGCAGAGAGACAGGGGGGCACGAAAAACTGTTTTTT
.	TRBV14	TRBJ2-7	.	CASSSLYEQYF	TGTGCCAGCAGTAGTCTGTACGAGCAGTACTTC
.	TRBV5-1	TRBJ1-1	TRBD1	CASSVGQGNTEAFF	TGCGCCAGCAGCGTGGGACAGGGGAACACTGAAGCTTTCTTT
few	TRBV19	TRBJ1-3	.	CASKAGNTIYF	TGTGCCAGTAAAGCTGGAAACACCATATATTTT
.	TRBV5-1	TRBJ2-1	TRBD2	CASSPGTSGEQFF	TGCGCCAGCAGCCCGGGGACTAGCGGTGAGCAGTTCTTC
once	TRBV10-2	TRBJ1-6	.	CASSGLSSSLHF	TGCGCCAGCAGTGGCCTATCAAGTTCCCTCCACTTT
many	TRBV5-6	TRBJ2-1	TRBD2	CASSLRLAGDNEQFF	TGTGCCAGCAGCTTGCGCCTAGCGGGAGACAATGAGCAGTTCTTC
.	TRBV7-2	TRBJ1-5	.	CASSLALLRDLKQPQHF	TGTGCCAGCAGCTTAGCCTTATTGAGGGACCTAAAACAGCCCCAGCATTTT
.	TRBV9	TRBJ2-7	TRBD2	CASSVATGLAYEQYF	TGTGCCAGCAGCGTAGCTACGGGACTAGCTTACGAGCAGTACTTC
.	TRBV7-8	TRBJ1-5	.	CASSLRGSSNQPQHF	TGTGCCAGCAGCCTCCGCGGGAGTAGCAATCAGCCCCAGCATTTT
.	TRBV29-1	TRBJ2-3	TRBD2	CSVEDLAGGFDTQYF	TGCAGCGTTGAAGACCTAGCGGGGGGTTTCGATACGCAGTATTTT
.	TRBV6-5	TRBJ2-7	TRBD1	CASGTGAYEQYF	TGTGCCAGTGGGACAGGGGCCTACGAGCAGTACTTC
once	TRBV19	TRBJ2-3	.	CASSIDGVLSTDTQYF	TGTGCCAGTAGTATCGACGGTGTGTTAAGCACAGATACGCAGTATTTT
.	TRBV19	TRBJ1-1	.	CASSIRLNTEAFF	TGTGCCAGTAGTATCAGGTTGAACACTGAAGCTTTCTTT
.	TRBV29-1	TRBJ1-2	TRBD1	CSAQGGAHGYTF	TGCAGCGCGCAAGGGGGCGCTCATGGCTACACCTTC
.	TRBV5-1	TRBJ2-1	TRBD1	CASSLDGRGPHEQFF	TGCGCCAGCAGCTTGGACGGCAGGGGGCCCCATGAGCAGTTCTTC
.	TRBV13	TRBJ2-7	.	CASSSETRQTYEQYF	TGTGCCAGCAGCTCCGAGACTAGACAAACCTACGAGCAGTACTTC
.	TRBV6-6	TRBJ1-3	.	CASSYTSGNTIYF	TGTGCCAGCAGTTACACCTCTGGAAACACCATATATTTT
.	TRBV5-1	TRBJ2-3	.	CASSLDPRDTQYF	TGCGCCAGCAGCTTGGACCCAAGGGATACGCAGTATTTT
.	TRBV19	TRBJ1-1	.	CASSRTERNTEAFF	TGTGCCAGTAGTAGGACAGAGCGGAACACTGAAGCTTTCTTT
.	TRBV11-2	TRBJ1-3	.	CASSLVSVSRGTIYF	TGTGCCAGCAGCTTAGTGTCCGTGTCGAGGGGAACCATATATTTT
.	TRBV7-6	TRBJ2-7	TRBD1	CASSLDWTGFYEQYF	TGTGCCAGCAGCTTGGACTGGACAGGGTTCTACGAGCAGTACTTC
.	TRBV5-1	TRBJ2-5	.	CASSLDSQETQYF	TGCGCCAGCAGCTTGGACTCACAAGAGACCCAGTACTTC
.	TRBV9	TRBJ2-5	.	CASSPQGREQYF	TGTGCCAGCAGCCCACAGGGAAGGGAGCAGTACTTC
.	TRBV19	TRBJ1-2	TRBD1	CATMKQGLYGYTF	TGTGCCACTATGAAACAGGGGCTCTATGGCTACACCTTC